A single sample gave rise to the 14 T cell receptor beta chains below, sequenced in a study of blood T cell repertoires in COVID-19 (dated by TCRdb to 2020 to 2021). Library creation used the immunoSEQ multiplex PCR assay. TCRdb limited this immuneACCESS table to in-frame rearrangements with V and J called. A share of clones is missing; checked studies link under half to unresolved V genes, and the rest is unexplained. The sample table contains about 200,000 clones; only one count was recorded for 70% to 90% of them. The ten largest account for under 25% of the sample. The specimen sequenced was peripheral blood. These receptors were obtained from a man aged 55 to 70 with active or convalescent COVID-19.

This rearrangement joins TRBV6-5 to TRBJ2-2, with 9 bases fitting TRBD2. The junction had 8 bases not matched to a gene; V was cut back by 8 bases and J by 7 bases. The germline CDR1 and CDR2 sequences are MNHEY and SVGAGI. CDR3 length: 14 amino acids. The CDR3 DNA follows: TGTGCCAGCTGGCGGGGGGGGGCCGGCGGGGAGCTGTTTTTT. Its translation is CASWRGGAGGELFF.

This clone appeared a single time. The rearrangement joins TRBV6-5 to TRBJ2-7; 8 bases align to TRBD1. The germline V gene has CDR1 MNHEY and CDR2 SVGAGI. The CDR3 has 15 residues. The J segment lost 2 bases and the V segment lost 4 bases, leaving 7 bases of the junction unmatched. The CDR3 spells CASSLRDRQTYEQYF. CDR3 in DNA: TGTGCCAGCAGTTTACGGGACAGGCAGACCTACGAGCAGTACTTC.

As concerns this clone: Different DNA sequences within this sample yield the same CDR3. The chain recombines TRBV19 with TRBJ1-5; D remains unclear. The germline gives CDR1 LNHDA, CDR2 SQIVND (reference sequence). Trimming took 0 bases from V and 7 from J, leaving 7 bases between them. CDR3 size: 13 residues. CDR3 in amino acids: CASSIDLNQPQHF. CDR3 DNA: TGTGCCAGTAGTATAGATCTAAACCAGCCCCAGCATTTT. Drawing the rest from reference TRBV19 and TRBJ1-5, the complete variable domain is DGGITQSPKYLFRKEGQNVTLSCEQNLNHDAMYWYRQDPGQGLRLIYYSQIVNDFQKGDIAEGYSVSREKKESFPLTVTSAQKNPTAFYLCASSIDLNQPQHFGDGTRLSIL.

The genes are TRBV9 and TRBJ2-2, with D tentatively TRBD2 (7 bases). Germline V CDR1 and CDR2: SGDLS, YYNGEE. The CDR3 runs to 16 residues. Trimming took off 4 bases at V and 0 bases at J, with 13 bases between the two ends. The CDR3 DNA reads TGTGCCAGCAGCCCTCGGGGGGCCTCGAACACCGGGGAGCTGTTTTTT. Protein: CASSPRGASNTGELFF.

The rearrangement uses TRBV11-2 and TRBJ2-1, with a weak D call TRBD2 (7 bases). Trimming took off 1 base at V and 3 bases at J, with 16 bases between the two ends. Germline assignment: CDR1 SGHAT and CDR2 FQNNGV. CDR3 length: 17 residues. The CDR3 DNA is TGTGCCAGCAGCTTAGTATCTGCGGGGGCCATCTACAATGAGCAGTTCTTC. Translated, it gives CASSLVSAGAIYNEQFF.

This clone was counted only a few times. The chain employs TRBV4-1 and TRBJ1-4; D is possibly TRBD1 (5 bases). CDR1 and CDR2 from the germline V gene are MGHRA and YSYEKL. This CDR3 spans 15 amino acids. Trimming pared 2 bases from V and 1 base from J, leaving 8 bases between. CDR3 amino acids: CASSQTGGTNEKLFF. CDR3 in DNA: TGCGCCAGCAGCCAAACGGGGGGAACTAATGAAAAACTGTTTTTT.

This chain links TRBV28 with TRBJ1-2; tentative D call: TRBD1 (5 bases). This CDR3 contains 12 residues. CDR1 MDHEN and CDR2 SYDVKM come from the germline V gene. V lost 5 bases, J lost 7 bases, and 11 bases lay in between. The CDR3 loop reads CASSPPGVGYTF. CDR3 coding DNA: TGTGCCAGCAGTCCTCCGGGGGTTGGCTACACCTTC.

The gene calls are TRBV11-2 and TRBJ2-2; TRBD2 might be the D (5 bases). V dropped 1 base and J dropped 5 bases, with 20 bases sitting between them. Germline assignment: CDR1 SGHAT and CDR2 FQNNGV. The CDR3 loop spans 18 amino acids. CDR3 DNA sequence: TGTGCCAGCAGCTTAGGGGAAGGTAAGGAGGAAAGGACCGGGGAGCTGTTTTTT. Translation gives CASSLGEGKEERTGELFF. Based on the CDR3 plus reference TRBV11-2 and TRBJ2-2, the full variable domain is EAGVAQSPRYKIIEKRQSVAFWCNPISGHATLYWYQQILGQGPKLLIQFQNNGVVDDSQLPKDRFSAERLKGVDSTLKIQPAKLEDSAVYLCASSLGEGKEERTGELFFGEGSRLTVL.

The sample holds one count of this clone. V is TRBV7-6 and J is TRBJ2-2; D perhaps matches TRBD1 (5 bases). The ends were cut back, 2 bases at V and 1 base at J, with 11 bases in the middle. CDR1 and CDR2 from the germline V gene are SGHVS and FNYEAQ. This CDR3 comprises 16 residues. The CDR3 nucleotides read TGTGCCAGCAGCTTATTAGGACATAGGAACACCGGGGAGCTGTTTTTT. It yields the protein CASSLLGHRNTGELFF.

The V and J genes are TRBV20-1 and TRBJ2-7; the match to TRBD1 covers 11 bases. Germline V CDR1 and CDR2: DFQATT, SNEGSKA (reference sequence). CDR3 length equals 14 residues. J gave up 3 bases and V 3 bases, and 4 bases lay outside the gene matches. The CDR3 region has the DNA TGCAGTGCTAGTTTCGGGACAGGGGGCTACGAGCAGTACTTC. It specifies CSASFGTGGYEQYF.

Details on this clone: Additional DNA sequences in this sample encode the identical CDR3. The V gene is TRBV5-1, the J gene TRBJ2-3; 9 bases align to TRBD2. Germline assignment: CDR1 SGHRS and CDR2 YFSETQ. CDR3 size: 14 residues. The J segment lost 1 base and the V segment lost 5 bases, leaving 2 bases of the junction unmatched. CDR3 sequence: CASSLAGGTDTQYF. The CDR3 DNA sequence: TGCGCCAGCAGTTTAGCGGGGGGCACAGATACGCAGTATTTT.

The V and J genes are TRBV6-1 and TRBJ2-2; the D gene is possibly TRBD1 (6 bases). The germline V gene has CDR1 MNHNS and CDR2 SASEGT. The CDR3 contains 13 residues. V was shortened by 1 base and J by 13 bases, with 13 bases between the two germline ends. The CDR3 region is CASSEEGVLGLFF. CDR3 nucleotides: TGTGCCAGCAGTGAAGAGGGGGTACTGGGGCTGTTTTTT.

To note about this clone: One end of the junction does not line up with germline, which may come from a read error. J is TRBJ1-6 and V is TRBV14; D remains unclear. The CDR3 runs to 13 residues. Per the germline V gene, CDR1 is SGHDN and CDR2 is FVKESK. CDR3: CASSQSFNSPLHF. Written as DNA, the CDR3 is TGTGCCAGCAGCCAGTCCTTTAATTCACCCCTCCACTTT.

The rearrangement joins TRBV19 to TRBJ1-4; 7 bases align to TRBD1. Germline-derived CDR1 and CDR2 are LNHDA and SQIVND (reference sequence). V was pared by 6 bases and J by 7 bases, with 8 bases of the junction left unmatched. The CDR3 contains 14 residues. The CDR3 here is CASSPTGTSEKLFF. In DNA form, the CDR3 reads TGTGCCAGTAGCCCGACAGGGACGAGTGAAAAACTGTTTTTT.